The T cell receptor beta chain described here comes from a study of identical twins. Study observations and caveats: In drawing conclusions, the study used cross-sectional statistical analysis and did not follow the same donors. Whereas memory repertoires showed no such difference, abundant cord blood beta clonotypes carried fewer insertions.

Template switching added a universal primer binding site, and final cDNA carried unique molecular identifiers. TCRdb analysed the 5' RACE reads with MiXCR anew, one entry per CDR3 protein. The sample carries 250,000 or so distinct CDR3 sequences, about 12% recorded once. This clonotype was observed at least ten times. The antigen remains undetermined. From germline, CDR1 is SGHRS and CDR2 YFSETQ. CDR3 size: 18 residues. The ends lost 4 bases at V and 0 bases at J; junction bases unmatched: 8. The data were also submitted as part of a second study, on yellow fever vaccine responses in identical twins. That work states: Twin vaccine T cell responses reportedly seemed partly convergent, partly personalized.

The receptor's source is a woman aged 18 to 35 in good health. The chain couples TRBV5-1 to TRBJ2-3; 13 bases fit TRBD2. The sequencing input was memory (CD45RO+) T cells sorted from blood. The CDR3 DNA reads as TGCGCCAGCAGCAAAGAACTAGCGGGAGGGGAAAGCACAGATACGCAGTATTTT. Translation: CASSKELAGGESTDTQYF.